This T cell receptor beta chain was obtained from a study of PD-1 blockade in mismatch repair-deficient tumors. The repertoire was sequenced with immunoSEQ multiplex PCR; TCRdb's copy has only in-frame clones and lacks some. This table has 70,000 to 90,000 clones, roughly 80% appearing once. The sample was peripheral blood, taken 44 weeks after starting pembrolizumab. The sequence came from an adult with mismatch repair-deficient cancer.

CDR3 residues: CASSLGLPLQETQYF. The CDR3 coding sequence is TGCGCCAGCAGCTTGGGCCTACCACTCCAAGAGACCCAGTACTTC. The chain combines TRBV5-1 with TRBJ2-5, with D unresolved. V was shortened by 0 bases and J by 1 base, with 10 bases between the two germline ends. This CDR3 comprises 15 residues. Per germline, CDR1 SGHRS and CDR2 YFSETQ.